A selection of T cell receptor beta chains follows, all from one sample in a study of identifying expanded T cells in peripheral blood. The repertoire was sequenced with immunoSEQ multiplex PCR; TCRdb's copy has only in-frame clones and lacks some. The sample lists approximately 56,000 clones, roughly 82% seen once, with approximately 15% in the top ten. The sample comprised blood. The receptors were gathered from a person aged 18 to 69 in good health. CDR3s include the opening cysteine and the closing phenylalanine or tryptophan. A D gene is named only where the DNA matches it firmly. Clone size, where shown, is once, few, many, or a class for clones that have expanded.

j_call d_call clone_size cdr3_length v_call cdr3_nt cdr3_aa
TRBJ1-5 - - 14 TRBV5-6 TGTGCCAGCAGCTTGAGAGGGAACTATCAGCCCCAGCATTTT CASSLRGNYQPQHF
TRBJ2-7 - - 10 TRBV6-1 TGTGCCAGCAATTCCTACGAGCAGTACTTC CASNSYEQYF
TRBJ1-1 TRBD1 - 15 TRBV2 TGTGCCAGCAGGGCGGGGACAGGCCTGAACACTGAAGCTTTCTTT CASRAGTGLNTEAFF
TRBJ2-2 - - 13 TRBV7-9 TGTGCCAGCAGCGACCAAAATCCCGGGGAGCTGTTTTTT CASSDQNPGELFF
TRBJ2-7 - - 13 TRBV4-3 TGCGCCAGCAGCCAAGAAGAACACTACGAGCAGTACTTC CASSQEEHYEQYF
TRBJ2-1 - - 13 TRBV6-6 TGTGCCAGCGGGAGACAGTCCGGCTATGAGCAGTTCTTC CASGRQSGYEQFF
TRBJ1-1 - once 15 TRBV19 TGTGCCAGTAGTATAAGTGGGGTCGTGAACACTGAAGCTTTCTTT CASSISGVVNTEAFF
TRBJ2-3 TRBD1 - 14 TRBV7-9 TGTGCCAGCAGCTTAACAGGGGGTCTCGATACGCAGTATTTT CASSLTGGLDTQYF
TRBJ2-5 TRBD2 - 18 TRBV7-2 TGTGCCAGCAGCTTAAAGGGACTAGCGGGCCGGGGGCAAGAGACCCAGTACTTC CASSLKGLAGRGQETQYF
TRBJ1-1 TRBD1 - 16 TRBV6-6 TGTGCCAGCGGGCTAGGGGACAGGGACCGGAACACTGAAGCTTTCTTT CASGLGDRDRNTEAFF
TRBJ1-5 - - 14 TRBV19 TGTGCCAGTAGTCCTACCAACTTCAATCAGCCCCAGCATTTT CASSPTNFNQPQHF
TRBJ2-2 TRBD1 few 16 TRBV27 TGTGCCAGCAGCTCTTACCAGGGGGCGGGCACCGGGGAGCTGTTTTTT CASSSYQGAGTGELFF
TRBJ2-1 TRBD2 - 16 TRBV5-1 TGCGCCAGCAGCGCGTTTACTAGCGGGAGGGACAATGAGCAGTTCTTC CASSAFTSGRDNEQFF
TRBJ1-3 - - 12 TRBV2 TGTGCCAGCAGTGAAGAAGCGGGCACCATATATTTT CASSEEAGTIYF
TRBJ1-1 - - 16 TRBV4-1 TGCGCCAGCAGCCAAGGTGAACGGGGGCGAGGCACTGAAGCTTTCTTT CASSQGERGRGTEAFF
TRBJ2-7 - once 14 TRBV7-1 TGTGCCAGCAGCTTATATGGGACACACTACGAGCAGTACTTC CASSLYGTHYEQYF
TRBJ1-2 TRBD1 - 14 TRBV5-1 TGCGCCAGCAGCTTGGGGACAGGGGACTATGGCTACACCTTC CASSLGTGDYGYTF
TRBJ2-3 - few 15 TRBV7-3 TGTGCCAGCAGCTTAACAGGGATTTTCACAGATACGCAGTATTTT CASSLTGIFTDTQYF
TRBJ2-1 - - 15 TRBV6-4 TGTGCCAGCAGTGAAAGTGCGCATATGGGGGGAGAGCAGTTCTTC CASSESAHMGGEQFF
TRBJ2-5 TRBD1 - 13 TRBV27 TGTGCCAGCAGCCGCGACAGGGGAGAGACCCAGTACTTC CASSRDRGETQYF
TRBJ2-1 TRBD2 - 16 TRBV11-2 TGTGCCAGCAGCTCCCGTTGGGCGGGGGGGTTAAATGAGCAGTTCTTC CASSSRWAGGLNEQFF
TRBJ2-2 - - 14 TRBV4-2 TGTGCCAGCAGCCAAGGGACAAACACCGGGGAGCTGTTTTTT CASSQGTNTGELFF
TRBJ2-5 TRBD2 - 15 TRBV9 TGTGCCAGCAGCCCTAGCGGGGGGTTTCAAGAGACCCAGTACTTC CASSPSGGFQETQYF
TRBJ1-5 - - 16 TRBV15 TGTGCCACCAGCAGACGGGGACGGGGTAGCAATCAGCCCCAGCATTTT CATSRRGRGSNQPQHF
TRBJ1-2 - - 13 TRBV19 TGTGCCAGTACCATGGGCCGATTCTATGGCTACACCTTC CASTMGRFYGYTF
TRBJ1-1 TRBD1 - 17 TRBV11-2 TGTGCCAGCAGCTCCTATCCTATCAGGGGGGGGAACACTGAAGCTTTCTTT CASSSYPIRGGNTEAFF
TRBJ2-1 TRBD2 - 16 TRBV18 TGTGCCAGCTCACCCTCGGGAGGGCTGTTGGGGGATGAGCAGTTCTTC CASSPSGGLLGDEQFF
TRBJ2-6 - - 17 TRBV9 TGTGCCAGCAGCGTAGAAGCGGTTCAGAGGGGGGCCAACGTCCTGACTTTC CASSVEAVQRGANVLTF
TRBJ1-1 TRBD1 - 14 TRBV5-1 TGCGCCAGCAAGGGGACAGTCACGAACACTGAAGCTTTCTTT CASKGTVTNTEAFF
TRBJ2-5 - - 15 TRBV14 TGTGCCAGCAGCCAAGCAGGCCGGGGCAGCGAGACCCAGTACTTC CASSQAGRGSETQYF
TRBJ1-2 - - 16 TRBV6-1 TGTGCCAGCAGTGAGAAGGGACTTCTACCCAAGGCGGGCTACACCTTC CASSEKGLLPKAGYTF
TRBJ1-2 TRBD1 - 13 TRBV6-1 TGTGCCAGCAAACAGGGGGGACTCTATGGCTACACCTTC CASKQGGLYGYTF
TRBJ2-7 - - 11 TRBV29-1 TGCAGCGTCAGACCGGGACGGGAGCAGTACTTC CSVRPGREQYF
TRBJ1-5 TRBD1 - 13 TRBV19 TGTGCCAGTAGTAGACAGGGAGGTCAGCCCCAGCATTTT CASSRQGGQPQHF
TRBJ2-5 - - 14 TRBV5-1 TGCGCCAGCAGCTTGCTCGGCAGCCGAGAGACCCAGTACTTC CASSLLGSRETQYF
TRBJ2-7 - - 15 TRBV6-6 TGTGCCAGCAGTTCGATAAGGGAAAGCTCCTACGAGCAGTACTTC CASSSIRESSYEQYF
TRBJ1-1 TRBD1 - 14 TRBV29-1 TGCAGCGTGCGGACAGGGGGGCAGGCCACTGAAGCTTTCTTT CSVRTGGQATEAFF
TRBJ2-7 - - 13 TRBV5-1 TGCGCCAGCAGCTCCCTAACGAGTTTCGAGCAGTACTTC CASSSLTSFEQYF
TRBJ1-1 - - 14 TRBV5-1 TGCGCCAGCAGCGGGGGACGCAGGATCACTGAAGCTTTCTTT CASSGGRRITEAFF
TRBJ1-6 - medium-sized 15 TRBV5-4 TGTGCCAGCAGCTTGGCGGGCTCCTATAATTCACCCCTCCACTTT CASSLAGSYNSPLHF
TRBJ2-2 TRBD2 - 15 TRBV5-4 TGTGCCAGCAGCCCTCTAGCGGGAAATACCGGGGAGCTGTTTTTT CASSPLAGNTGELFF
TRBJ2-3 - few 15 TRBV7-6 TGTGCCAGCAGGAAAGGGGCAGGGAGCACAGATACGCAGTATTTT CASRKGAGSTDTQYF
TRBJ2-1 TRBD2 - 18 TRBV7-2 TGTGCCAGCAGCTTAGGGATGGGACTAGCGGGACGTTACAATGAGCAGTTCTTC CASSLGMGLAGRYNEQFF
TRBJ2-7 TRBD1 few 15 TRBV18 TGTGCCAGCTCACCTGACAGGGTAGGAGCCTACGAGCAGTACTTC CASSPDRVGAYEQYF
TRBJ2-5 - - 16 TRBV19 TGTGCCAGTAGTATAGATCTAACTAGGAGCGGAGAGACCCAGTACTTC CASSIDLTRSGETQYF
TRBJ2-7 - - 14 TRBV5-1 TGCGCCAGCAGCCAAGATGACGGGGTGAGGGAGCAGTACTTC CASSQDDGVREQYF
TRBJ1-5 TRBD1 - 13 TRBV7-9 TGTGCCAGCAGCTTGGGGACAGATCAGCCCCAGCATTTT CASSLGTDQPQHF
TRBJ1-2 - - 14 TRBV6-1 TGTGCCAGCAGTGAAGCCGGATCTCATTTCGGCTACACCTTC CASSEAGSHFGYTF
TRBJ2-1 - - 14 TRBV14 TGTGCCAGCAGCCCGAGTCTAGGAGTCAATGAGCAGTTCTTC CASSPSLGVNEQFF
TRBJ1-2 - once 16 TRBV11-2 TGTGCCAGCAGCCCCCATAGCAGGGGAAATTCGGGAGGCTACACCTTC CASSPHSRGNSGGYTF
TRBJ1-1 - - 13 TRBV19 TGTGCCAGTAGTATAGACCGGGGTACTGAAGCTTTCTTT CASSIDRGTEAFF
TRBJ1-6 TRBD1 - 16 TRBV30 TGTGCCTGGAGTCCTGGACAGGGGGCCCTTAATTCACCCCTCCACTTT CAWSPGQGALNSPLHF
TRBJ1-3 TRBD1 - 16 TRBV7-8 TGTGCCAGCTCCCTAGGGACAGGGGGCTCTGGAAACACCATATATTTT CASSLGTGGSGNTIYF
TRBJ1-2 TRBD1 - 16 TRBV11-2 TGTGCCAGCAGAAGGACAGGGGTCCAAAAGGACTATGGCTACACCTTC CASRRTGVQKDYGYTF
TRBJ2-1 TRBD2 - 13 TRBV10-1 TGCGCCAGCAGGGAAAGCGGGACTTTGCAGCAGTTCTTC CASRESGTLQQFF
TRBJ2-1 - once 19 TRBV11-2 TGTGCCAGCAACTTAAAACCCCTCTCAGGGGGGGCATCCTACAATGAGCAGTTCTTC CASNLKPLSGGASYNEQFF
TRBJ1-3 TRBD1 - 15 TRBV9 TGTGCCAGCAGCGCCCATGACAGGGCCGGAAACACCATATATTTT CASSAHDRAGNTIYF